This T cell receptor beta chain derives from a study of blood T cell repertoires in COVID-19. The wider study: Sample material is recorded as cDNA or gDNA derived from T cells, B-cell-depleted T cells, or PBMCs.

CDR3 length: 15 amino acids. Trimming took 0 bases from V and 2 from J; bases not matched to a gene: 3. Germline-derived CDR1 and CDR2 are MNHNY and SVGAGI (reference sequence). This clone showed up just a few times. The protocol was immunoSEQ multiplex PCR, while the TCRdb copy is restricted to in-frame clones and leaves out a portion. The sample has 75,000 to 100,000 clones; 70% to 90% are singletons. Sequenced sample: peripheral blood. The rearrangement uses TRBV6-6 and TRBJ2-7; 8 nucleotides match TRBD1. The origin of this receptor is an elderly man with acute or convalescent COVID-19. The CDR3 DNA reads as TGTGCCAGCAGTTACTCAGGGACAGGTACCTACGAGCAGTACTTC. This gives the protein CASSYSGTGTYEQYF.